Sequencing of this T cell receptor beta chain was carried out in a study of blood T cell repertoires in COVID-19. Across the study: Samples taken during acute and convalescent COVID-19 were collected in the United States, Italy and Spain.

The authors' processing: For nucleated cells, counts were estimated from reference gene primer amplification. Clones were sequenced by immunoSEQ multiplex PCR, and TCRdb holds only the in-frame ones, with some missing. The DNA gave D and trimming, while V, J and clone size come from that table. Seen here are approximately 300,000 clones, about 90% observed once, and the top ten hold about 5.4%. CDR3 length: 14 amino acids. Germline V gene data show CDR1 as GTSNPN and CDR2 as SVGIG (reference sequence). V was shortened by 3 bases and J by 5 bases, with 16 bases between the two germline ends. Participants spanned ages about 18 to 90 years and resided in about two dozen US areas. Participants reported their clinical history, and cohort assignment relied on those reports.

The gene calls are TRBV30 and TRBJ1-2, with a tentative D call TRBD1 (6 bases). Sequencing was performed on PBMCs or T cells enriched from blood (not recorded which). The receptor was derived from a woman aged 25 to 39 who had recovered from COVID-19. The CDR3, as DNA: TGTGCCTGGAGCCCTCCAGGGGCCCCTTATGGCTACACCTTC. This codes for CAWSPPGAPYGYTF. The complete variable domain, with remaining parts taken from reference TRBV30 and TRBJ1-2, reads SQTIHQWPATLVQPVGSPLSLECTVEGTSNPNLYWYRQAAGRGLQLLFYSVGIGQISSEVPQNLSASRPQDRQFILSSKKLLLSDSGFYLCAWSPPGAPYGYTFGSGTRLTVV.